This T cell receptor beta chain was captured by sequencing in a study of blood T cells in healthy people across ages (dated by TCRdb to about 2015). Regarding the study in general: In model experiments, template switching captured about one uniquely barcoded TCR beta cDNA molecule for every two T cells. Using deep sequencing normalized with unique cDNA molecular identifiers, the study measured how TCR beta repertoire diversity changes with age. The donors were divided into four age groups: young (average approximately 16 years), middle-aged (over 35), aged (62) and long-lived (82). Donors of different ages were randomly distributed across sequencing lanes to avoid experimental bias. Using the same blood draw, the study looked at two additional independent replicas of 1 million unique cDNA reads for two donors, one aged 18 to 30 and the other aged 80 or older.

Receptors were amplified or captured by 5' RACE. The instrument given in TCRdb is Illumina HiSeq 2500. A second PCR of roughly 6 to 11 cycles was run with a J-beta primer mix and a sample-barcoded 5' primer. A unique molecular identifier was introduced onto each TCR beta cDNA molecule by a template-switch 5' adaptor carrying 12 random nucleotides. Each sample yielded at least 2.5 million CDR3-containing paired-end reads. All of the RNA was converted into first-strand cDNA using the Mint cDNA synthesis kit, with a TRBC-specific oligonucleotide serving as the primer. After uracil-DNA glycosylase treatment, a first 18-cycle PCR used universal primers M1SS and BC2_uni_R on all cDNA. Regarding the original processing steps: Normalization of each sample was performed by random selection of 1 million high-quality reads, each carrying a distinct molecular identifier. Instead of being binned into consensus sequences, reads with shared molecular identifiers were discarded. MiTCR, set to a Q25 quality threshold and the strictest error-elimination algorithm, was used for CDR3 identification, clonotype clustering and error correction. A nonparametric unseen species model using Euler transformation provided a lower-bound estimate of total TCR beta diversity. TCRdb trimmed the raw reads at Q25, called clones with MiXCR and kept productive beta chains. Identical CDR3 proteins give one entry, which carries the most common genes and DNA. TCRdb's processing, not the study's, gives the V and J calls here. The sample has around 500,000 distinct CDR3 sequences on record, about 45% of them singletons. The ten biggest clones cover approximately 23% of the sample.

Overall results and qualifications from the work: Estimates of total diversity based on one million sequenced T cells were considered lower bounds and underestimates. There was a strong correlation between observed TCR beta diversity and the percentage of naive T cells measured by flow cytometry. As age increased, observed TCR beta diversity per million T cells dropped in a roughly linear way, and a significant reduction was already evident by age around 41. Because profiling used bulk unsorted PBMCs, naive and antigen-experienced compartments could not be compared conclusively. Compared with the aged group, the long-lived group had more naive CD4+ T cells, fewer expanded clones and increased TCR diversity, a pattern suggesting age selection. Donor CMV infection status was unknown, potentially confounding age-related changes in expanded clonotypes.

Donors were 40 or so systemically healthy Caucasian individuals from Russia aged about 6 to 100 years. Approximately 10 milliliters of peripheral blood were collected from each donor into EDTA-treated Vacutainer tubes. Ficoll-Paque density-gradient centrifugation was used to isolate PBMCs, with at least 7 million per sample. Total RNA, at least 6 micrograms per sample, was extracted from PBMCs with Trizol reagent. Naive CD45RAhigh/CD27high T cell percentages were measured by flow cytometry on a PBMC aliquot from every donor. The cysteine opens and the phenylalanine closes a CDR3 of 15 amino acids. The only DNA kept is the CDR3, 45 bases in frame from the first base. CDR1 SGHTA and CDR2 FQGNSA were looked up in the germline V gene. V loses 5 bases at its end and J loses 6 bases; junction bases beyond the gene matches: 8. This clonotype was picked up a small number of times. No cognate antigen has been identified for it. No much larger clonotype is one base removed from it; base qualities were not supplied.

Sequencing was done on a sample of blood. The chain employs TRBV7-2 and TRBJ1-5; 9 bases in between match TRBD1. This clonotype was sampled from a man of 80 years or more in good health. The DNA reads TGTGCCAGCAGCCCCCGACAGGGGGAAGGTCAGCCCCAGCATTTT. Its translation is CASSPRQGEGQPQHF.